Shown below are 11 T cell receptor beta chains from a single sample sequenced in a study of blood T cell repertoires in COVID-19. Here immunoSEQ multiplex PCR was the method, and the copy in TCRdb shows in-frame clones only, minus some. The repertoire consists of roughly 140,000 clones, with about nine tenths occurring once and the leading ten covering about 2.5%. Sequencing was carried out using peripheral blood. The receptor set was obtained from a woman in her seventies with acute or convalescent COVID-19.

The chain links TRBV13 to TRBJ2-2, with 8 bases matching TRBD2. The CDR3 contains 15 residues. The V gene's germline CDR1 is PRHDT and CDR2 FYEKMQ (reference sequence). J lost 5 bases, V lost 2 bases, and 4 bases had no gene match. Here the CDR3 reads CASSLRGGRTGELFF. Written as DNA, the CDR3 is TGTGCCAGCAGCTTACGCGGGGGGCGGACCGGGGAGCTGTTTTTT.

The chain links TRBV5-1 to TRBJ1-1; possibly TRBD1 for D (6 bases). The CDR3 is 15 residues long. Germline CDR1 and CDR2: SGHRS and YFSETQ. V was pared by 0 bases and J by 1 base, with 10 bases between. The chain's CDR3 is CASSLAQGPNTEAFF. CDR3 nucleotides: TGCGCCAGCAGCTTGGCCCAGGGGCCGAACACTGAAGCTTTCTTT.

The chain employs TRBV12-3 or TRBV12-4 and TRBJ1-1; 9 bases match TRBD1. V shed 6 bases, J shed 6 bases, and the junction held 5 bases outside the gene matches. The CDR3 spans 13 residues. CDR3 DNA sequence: TGTGCCAGCAGGAGACAGGGGGAAGCTGAAGCTTTCTTT. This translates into CASRRQGEAEAFF.

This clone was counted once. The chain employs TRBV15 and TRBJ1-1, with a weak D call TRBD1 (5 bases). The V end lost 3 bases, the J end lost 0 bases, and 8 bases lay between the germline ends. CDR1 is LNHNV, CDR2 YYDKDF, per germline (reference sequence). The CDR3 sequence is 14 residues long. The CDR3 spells CATSRGGVNTEAFF. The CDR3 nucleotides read TGTGCCACCAGCAGGGGGGGGGTGAACACTGAAGCTTTCTTT.

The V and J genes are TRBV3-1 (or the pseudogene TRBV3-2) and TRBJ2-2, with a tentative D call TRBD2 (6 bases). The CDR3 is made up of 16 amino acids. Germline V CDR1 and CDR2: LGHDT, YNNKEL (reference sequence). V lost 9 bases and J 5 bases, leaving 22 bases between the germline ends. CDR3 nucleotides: TGTGCCAGTACACTGGCGCCGGGGAGGAGGACCGGGGAGCTGTTTTTT. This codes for CASTLAPGRRTGELFF.

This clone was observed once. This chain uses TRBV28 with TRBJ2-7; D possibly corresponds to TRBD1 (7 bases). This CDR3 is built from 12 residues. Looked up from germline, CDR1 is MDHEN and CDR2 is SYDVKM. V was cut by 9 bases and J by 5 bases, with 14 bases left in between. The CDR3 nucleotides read TGTGCCAGTAAGACCAGGGGGGACGAGCAGTACGTC. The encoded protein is CASKTRGDEQYV.

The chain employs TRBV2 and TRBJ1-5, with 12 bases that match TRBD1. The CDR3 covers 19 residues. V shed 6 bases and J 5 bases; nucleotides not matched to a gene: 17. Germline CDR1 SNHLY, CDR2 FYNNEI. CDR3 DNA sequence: TGTGCCAGCAGCGCCCGAGGGACAGGGGGCTGGGTGTTGGATCAGCCCCAGCATTTT. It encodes CASSARGTGGWVLDQPQHF.

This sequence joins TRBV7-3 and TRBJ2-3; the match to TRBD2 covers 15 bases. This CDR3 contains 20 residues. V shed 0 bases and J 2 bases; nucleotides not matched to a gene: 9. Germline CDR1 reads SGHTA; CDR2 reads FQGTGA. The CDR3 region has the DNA TGTGCCAGCAGCTTAACCGCGAGGACTAGCGGGGGGGCCTACACAGATACGCAGTATTTT. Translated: CASSLTARTSGGAYTDTQYF.

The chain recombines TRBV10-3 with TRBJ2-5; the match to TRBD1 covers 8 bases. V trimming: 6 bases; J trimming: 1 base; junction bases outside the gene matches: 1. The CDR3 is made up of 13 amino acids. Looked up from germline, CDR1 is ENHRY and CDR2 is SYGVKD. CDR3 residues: CAIRDRVQETQYF. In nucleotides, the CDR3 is TGTGCCATCAGGGACAGGGTCCAAGAGACCCAGTACTTC.

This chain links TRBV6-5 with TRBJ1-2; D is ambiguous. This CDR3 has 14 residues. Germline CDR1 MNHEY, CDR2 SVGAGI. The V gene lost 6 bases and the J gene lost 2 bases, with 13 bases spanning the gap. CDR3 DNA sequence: TGTGCCAGCAGATCACCGTCGGGGAACTATGGCTACACCTTC. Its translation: CASRSPSGNYGYTF.

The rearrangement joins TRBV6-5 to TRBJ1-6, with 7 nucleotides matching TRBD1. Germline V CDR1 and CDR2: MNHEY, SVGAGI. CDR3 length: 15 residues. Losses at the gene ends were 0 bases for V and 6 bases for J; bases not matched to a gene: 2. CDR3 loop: CASSYSGQPNSPLHF. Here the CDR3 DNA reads TGTGCCAGCAGTTACTCGGGACAGCCTAATTCACCCCTCCACTTT.